This is a list of T cell receptor beta chains from one sample in a study of STAT3 mutations in large granular lymphocyte leukemia. Only in-frame clones appear in the TCRdb table, and some are missing; sequencing was by immunoSEQ multiplex PCR. The sample lists roughly 14,000 clones, 85% to 95% occurring once. Sequencing was done on a sample of peripheral blood mononuclear cells. The receptor set was obtained from a woman in her fifties or sixties with T-cell large granular lymphocyte leukemia. Some clones in this sample may be carry-over from other donors' samples. The CDR3 runs from the conserved cysteine through the conserved F or W. The D gene is left open where the match is weak. Size values are once, few and many counts, or a class for expanded clones, and some rows have none.

-	-	TRBV29-1	TRBJ2-7	CSVEETASVEQYF	TGCAGCGTTGAGGAAACGGCTTCCGTCGAGCAGTACTTC
-	-	TRBV6-5	TRBJ2-2	CASSYFPPTGELFF	TGTGCCAGCAGTTATTTCCCACCCACCGGGGAGCTGTTTTTT
-	once	TRBV7-9	TRBJ1-2	CASSLGASYGYTF	TGTGCCAGCAGCCTTGGGGCCTCTTATGGCTACACCTTC
-	-	TRBV7-9	TRBJ2-3	CASSQLRTPDTQYF	TGTGCCAGCAGCCAACTTCGGACGCCAGATACGCAGTATTTT
-	-	TRBV18	TRBJ2-7	CASSPYQAAGQYF	TGTGCCAGCTCACCGTATCAGGCGGCCGGGCAGTACTTC
TRBD1	-	TRBV29-1	TRBJ2-7	CSVEMTGDGQQYF	TGCAGCGTTGAAATGACAGGGGACGGTCAGCAGTACTTC
-	-	TRBV7-3	TRBJ2-7	CASSSNGYEQYF	TGTGCCAGCAGCTCAAATGGCTACGAGCAGTACTTC
TRBD2	-	TRBV28	TRBJ2-5	CASSLGTSGRRETQYF	TGTGCCAGCAGTTTAGGGACTAGCGGGAGAAGGGAGACCCAGTACTTC
-	-	TRBV7-9	TRBJ2-6	CASSTSSGANVLTF	TGTGCCAGCAGCACTTCCTCTGGGGCCAACGTCCTGACTTTC
TRBD1	once	TRBV4-3	TRBJ1-1	CASSHGTGGRNTEAFF	TGCGCCAGCAGCCACGGGACAGGGGGCCGAAACACTGAAGCTTTCTTT
TRBD2	-	TRBV10-3	TRBJ2-7	CAISDAVRGGSYEQYF	TGTGCCATCAGTGATGCCGTACGGGGGGGATCGTACGAGCAGTACTTC
-	-	TRBV5-4	TRBJ1-2	CASSEDRPAYGYTF	TGTGCCAGCAGCGAGGACAGACCGGCCTATGGCTACACCTTC
-	once	TRBV7-2	TRBJ2-1	CASRKLGLTTDEQFF	TGTGCCAGCAGGAAACTAGGCTTGACCACGGATGAGCAGTTCTTC
-	-	TRBV7-9	TRBJ2-5	CASSLQRGIETQYF	TGTGCCAGCAGCTTACAAAGGGGGATTGAGACCCAGTACTTC
-	-	TRBV29-1	TRBJ1-1	CSVGDTPAEAFF	TGCAGCGTTGGGGATACCCCAGCTGAAGCTTTCTTT
TRBD1	-	TRBV29-1	TRBJ1-2	CSVRAGGVGGYTF	TGCAGCGTCCGGGCAGGGGGAGTGGGGGGCTACACCTTC
-	-	TRBV29-1	TRBJ2-3	CSVEAGVRDTQYF	TGCAGCGTTGAAGCTGGGGTCAGGGATACGCAGTATTTT